Presented here are 2 T cell receptor beta chains from one specimen sequenced in a study of cytotoxic CD8 clonotypes in ibrutinib-treated CLL. Data came from immunoSEQ multiplex PCR; TCRdb stores just in-frame clones and leaves some out. The sample lists over 75,000 clones, 78% occurring once. The starting material was PBMCs, obtained after 12 months of ibrutinib treatment. The receptors here all came from a human donor with chronic lymphocytic leukemia.

V and J are TRBV19 and TRBJ2-2; D unresolved. This CDR3 is 16 amino acids long. Germline CDR1 LNHDA, CDR2 SQIVND (reference sequence). V dropped 7 bases and J dropped 3 bases, with 18 bases sitting between them. The CDR3 DNA is TGTGCCAGTAATCCACAGCTTACGACGGACACCGGGGAGCTGTTTTTT. Amino acids: CASNPQLTTDTGELFF.

V gene TRBV6-5 combines with J gene TRBJ2-7, with TRBD1 matching over 9 bases. J was trimmed by 2 bases and V by 4 bases; bases with no gene match: 6. Germline CDR1 MNHEY, CDR2 SVGAGI. The CDR3 runs to 15 residues. CDR3 bases: TGTGCCAGCAGTTCCGGGACAGGGCAGCCCTACGAGCAGTACTTC. This gives the protein CASSSGTGQPYEQYF.